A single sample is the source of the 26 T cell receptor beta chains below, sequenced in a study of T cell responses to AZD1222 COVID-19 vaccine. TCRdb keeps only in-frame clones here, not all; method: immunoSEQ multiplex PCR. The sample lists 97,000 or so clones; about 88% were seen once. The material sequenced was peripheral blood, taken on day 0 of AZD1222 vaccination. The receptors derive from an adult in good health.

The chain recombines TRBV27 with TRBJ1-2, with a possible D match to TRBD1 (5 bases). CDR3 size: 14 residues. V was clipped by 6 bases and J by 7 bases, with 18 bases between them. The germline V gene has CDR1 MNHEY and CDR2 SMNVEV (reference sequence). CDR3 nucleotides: TGTGCCAGCAGGGGTCCTGGAGGGGTAGGTGGCTACACCTTC. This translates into CASRGPGGVGGYTF.

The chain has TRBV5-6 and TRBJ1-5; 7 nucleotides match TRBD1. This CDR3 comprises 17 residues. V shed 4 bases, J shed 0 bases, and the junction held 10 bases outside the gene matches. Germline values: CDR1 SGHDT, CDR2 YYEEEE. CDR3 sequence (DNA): TGTGCCAGCAGCCTGACTATGACAGGGATTAGCAATCAGCCCCAGCATTTT. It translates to CASSLTMTGISNQPQHF.

CDR3 sequence reads: CASSVGQGLKETQYF. The CDR3 region has the DNA TGTGCCAGCAGCGTAGGACAGGGGCTTAAAGAGACCCAGTACTTC. V and J are TRBV9 and TRBJ2-5; 8 positions match TRBD1. V dropped 0 bases and J dropped 3; count of bases not matched to a gene: 4. The CDR3 loop spans 15 amino acids. The germline V gene encodes CDR1 SGDLS and CDR2 YYNGEE. The full variable domain, its missing parts supplied by reference TRBV9 and TRBJ2-5, is DSGVTQTPKHLITATGQRVTLRCSPRSGDLSVYWYQQSLDQGLQFLIQYYNGEERAKGNILERFSAQQFPDLHSELNLSSLELGDSALYFCASSVGQGLKETQYFGPGTRLLVL.

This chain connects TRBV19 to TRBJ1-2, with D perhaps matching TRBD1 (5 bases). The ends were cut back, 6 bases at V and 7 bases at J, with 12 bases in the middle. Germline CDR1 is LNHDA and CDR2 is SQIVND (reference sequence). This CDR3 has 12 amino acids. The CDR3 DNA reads TGTGCCAGTAGCTCAGACAGTGGTGGCTACACCTTC. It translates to CASSSDSGGYTF. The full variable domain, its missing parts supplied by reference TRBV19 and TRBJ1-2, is DGGITQSPKYLFRKEGQNVTLSCEQNLNHDAMYWYRQDPGQGLRLIYYSQIVNDFQKGDIAEGYSVSREKKESFPLTVTSAQKNPTAFYLCASSSDSGGYTFGSGTRLTVV.

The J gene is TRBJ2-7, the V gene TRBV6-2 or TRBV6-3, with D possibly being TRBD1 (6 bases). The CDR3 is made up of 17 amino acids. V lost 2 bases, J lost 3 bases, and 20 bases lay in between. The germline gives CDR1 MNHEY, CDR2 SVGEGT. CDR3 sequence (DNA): TGTGCCAGCAGTTACCTTCTGGACAGTAGTAGAAACTACGAGCAGTACTTC. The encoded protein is CASSYLLDSSRNYEQYF.

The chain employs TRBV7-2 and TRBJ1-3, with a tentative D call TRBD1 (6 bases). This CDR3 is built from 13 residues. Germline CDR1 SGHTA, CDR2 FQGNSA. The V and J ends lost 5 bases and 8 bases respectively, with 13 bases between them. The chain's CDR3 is CASSRGGGHTIYF. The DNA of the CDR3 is TGTGCCAGCAGCCGCGGGGGGGGCCACACCATATATTTT.

CDR3 in DNA: TGTGCCAGCAGCGTAGCTGGGAGCTACGAGCAGTACTTC. Its protein is CASSVAGSYEQYF. The chain links TRBV9 to TRBJ2-7, with TRBD2 as a possible D gene (5 bases). The CDR3 length is 13 residues. Between the trimmed V and J ends, which lost 0 bases and 3 bases, there was a span of 7 bases. The germline CDR1 and CDR2 sequences are SGDLS and YYNGEE.

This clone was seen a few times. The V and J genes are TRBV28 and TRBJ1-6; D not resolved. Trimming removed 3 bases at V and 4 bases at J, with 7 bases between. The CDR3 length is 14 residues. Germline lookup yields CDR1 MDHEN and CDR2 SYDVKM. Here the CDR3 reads CASSFPLYNSPLHF. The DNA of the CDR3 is TGTGCCAGCAGTTTCCCTCTTTATAATTCACCCCTCCACTTT.

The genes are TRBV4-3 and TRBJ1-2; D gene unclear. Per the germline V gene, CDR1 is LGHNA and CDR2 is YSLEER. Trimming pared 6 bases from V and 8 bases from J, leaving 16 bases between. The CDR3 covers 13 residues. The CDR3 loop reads CASRSTGFGGYTF. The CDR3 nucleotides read TGCGCCAGCAGATCGACGGGATTCGGGGGCTACACCTTC.

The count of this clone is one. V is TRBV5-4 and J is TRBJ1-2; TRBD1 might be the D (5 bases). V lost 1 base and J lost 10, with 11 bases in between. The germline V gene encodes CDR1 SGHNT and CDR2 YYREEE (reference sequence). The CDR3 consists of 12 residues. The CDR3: CASSLRGSIYTF. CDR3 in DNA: TGTGCCAGCAGCTTGCGGGGGAGTATCTACACCTTC.

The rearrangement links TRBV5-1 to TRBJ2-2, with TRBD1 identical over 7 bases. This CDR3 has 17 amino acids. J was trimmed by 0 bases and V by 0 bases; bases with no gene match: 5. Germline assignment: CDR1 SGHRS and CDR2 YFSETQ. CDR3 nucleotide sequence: TGCGCCAGCAGCTTGGTCTTTACAGGGGCGAACACCGGGGAGCTGTTTTTT. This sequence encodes CASSLVFTGANTGELFF.

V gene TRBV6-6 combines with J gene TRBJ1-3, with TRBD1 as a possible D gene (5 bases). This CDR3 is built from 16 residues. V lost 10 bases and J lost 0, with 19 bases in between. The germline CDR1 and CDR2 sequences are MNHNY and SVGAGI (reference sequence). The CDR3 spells CAISTPQGSSGNTIYF. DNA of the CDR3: TGTGCCATTTCGACCCCGCAGGGAAGCTCTGGAAACACCATATATTTT.

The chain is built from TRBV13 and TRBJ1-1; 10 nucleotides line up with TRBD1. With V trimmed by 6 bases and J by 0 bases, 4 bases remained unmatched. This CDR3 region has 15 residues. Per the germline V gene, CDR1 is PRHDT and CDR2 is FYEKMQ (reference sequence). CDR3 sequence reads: CASRRTGGLNTEAFF. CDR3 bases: TGTGCCAGCAGACGGACAGGGGGTTTGAACACTGAAGCTTTCTTT.

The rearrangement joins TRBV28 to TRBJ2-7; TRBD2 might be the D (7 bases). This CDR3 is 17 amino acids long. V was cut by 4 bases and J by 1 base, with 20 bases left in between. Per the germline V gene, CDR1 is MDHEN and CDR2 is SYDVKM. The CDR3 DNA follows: TGTGCCAGCAGTTCAGCCGAAGGGGGGGGGCAGTCCTACGAGCAGTACTTC. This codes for CASSSAEGGGQSYEQYF.

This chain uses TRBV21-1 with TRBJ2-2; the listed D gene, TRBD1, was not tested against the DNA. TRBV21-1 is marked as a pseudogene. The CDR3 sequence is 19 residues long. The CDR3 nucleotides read TGTGCCAGCAGCAAAGAAGGGCAGGGGCCGCAAACGAACACCGGGGAGCTGTTTTTT. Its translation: CASSKEGQGPQTNTGELFF.

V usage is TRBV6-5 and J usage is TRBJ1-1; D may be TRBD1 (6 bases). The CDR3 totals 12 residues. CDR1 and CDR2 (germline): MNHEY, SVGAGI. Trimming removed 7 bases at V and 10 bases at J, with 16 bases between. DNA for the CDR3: TGTGCCAGCACTCCGACAGGAAAGGTAGCTTTCTTT. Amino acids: CASTPTGKVAFF.

CDR3 sequence: CASSLALASYNEQFF. CDR3 sequence (DNA): TGTGCCAGCAGCTTAGCTCTAGCTTCCTACAATGAGCAGTTCTTC. This chain joins TRBV7-2 and TRBJ2-1; TRBD2 is a possible D gene (5 bases). Germline V gene data show CDR1 as SGHTA and CDR2 as FQGNSA. CDR3 size: 15 residues. The V end lost 0 bases, the J end lost 1 base, and 7 bases lay between the germline ends.

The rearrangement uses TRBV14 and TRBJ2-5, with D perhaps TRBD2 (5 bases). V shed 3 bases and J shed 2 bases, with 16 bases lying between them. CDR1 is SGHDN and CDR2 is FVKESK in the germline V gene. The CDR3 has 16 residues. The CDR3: CASSQIRAGKQETQYF. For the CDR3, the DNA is TGTGCCAGCAGCCAGATCCGCGCCGGGAAGCAAGAGACCCAGTACTTC.

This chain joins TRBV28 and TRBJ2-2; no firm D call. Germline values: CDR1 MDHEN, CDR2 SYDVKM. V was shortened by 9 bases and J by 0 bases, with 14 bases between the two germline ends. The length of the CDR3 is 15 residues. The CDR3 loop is CASVAPGTNTGELFF. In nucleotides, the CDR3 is TGTGCCAGTGTAGCCCCCGGCACGAACACCGGGGAGCTGTTTTTT.

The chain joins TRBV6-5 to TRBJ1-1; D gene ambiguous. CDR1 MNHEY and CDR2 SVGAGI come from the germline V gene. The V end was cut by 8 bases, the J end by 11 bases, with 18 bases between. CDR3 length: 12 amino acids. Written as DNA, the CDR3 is TGTGCCAGCCGGAGACCGGGCAGTGTGGCTTTCTTT. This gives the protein CASRRPGSVAFF.

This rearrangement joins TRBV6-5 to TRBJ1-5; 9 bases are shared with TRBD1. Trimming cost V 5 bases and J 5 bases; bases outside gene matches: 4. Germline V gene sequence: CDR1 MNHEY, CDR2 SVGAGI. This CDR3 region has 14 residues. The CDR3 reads CASSPGQGYQPQHF. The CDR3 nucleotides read TGTGCCAGCAGTCCGGGACAGGGTTATCAGCCCCAGCATTTT.

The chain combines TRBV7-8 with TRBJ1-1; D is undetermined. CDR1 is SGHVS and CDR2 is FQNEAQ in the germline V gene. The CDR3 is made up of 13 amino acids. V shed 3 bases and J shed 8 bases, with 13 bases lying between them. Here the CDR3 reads CASSLNRGWEAFF. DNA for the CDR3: TGTGCCAGCAGCTTGAATCGGGGATGGGAAGCTTTCTTT.

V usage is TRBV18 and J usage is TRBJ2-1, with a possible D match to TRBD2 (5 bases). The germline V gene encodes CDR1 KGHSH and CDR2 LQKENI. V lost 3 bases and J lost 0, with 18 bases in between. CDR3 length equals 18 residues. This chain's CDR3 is CASSPIPQAGPSYNEQFF. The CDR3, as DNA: TGTGCCAGCTCACCTATACCCCAGGCGGGTCCCTCCTACAATGAGCAGTTCTTC.

CDR3 nucleotide sequence: TGTGCCAGCTCACCTTCTAGTTACGAGCAGTTCTTC. Translation gives CASSPSSYEQFF. The J gene is TRBJ2-1, the V gene TRBV18; D is undetermined. The germline V gene encodes CDR1 KGHSH and CDR2 LQKENI. The CDR3 loop spans 12 amino acids. V dropped 3 bases and J dropped 10 bases, with 10 bases sitting between them. Based on the CDR3 plus reference TRBV18 and TRBJ2-1, the full variable domain is NAGVMQNPRHLVRRRGQEARLRCSPMKGHSHVYWYRQLPEEGLKFMVYLQKENIIDESGMPKERFSAEFPKEGPSILRIQQVVRGDSAAYFCASSPSSYEQFFGPGTRLTVL.

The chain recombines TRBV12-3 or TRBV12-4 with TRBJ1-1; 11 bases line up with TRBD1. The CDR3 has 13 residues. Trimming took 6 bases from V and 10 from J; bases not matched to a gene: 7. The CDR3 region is CASSPGQGVVAFF. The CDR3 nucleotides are TGTGCCAGCAGCCCGGGACAGGGGGTAGTAGCTTTCTTT.

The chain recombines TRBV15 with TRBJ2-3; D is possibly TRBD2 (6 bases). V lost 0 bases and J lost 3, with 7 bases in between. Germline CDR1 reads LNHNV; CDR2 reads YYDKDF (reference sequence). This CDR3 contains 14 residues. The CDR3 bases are TGTGCCACCAGCAGAGATGGAGGGACAGATACGCAGTATTTT. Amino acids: CATSRDGGTDTQYF.